This is a list of T cell receptor beta chains from one sample in a study of cytomegalovirus exposure and HLA in healthy donors. Some clones are missing from TCRdb's copy, which holds only in-frame ones; the method was immunoSEQ multiplex PCR. This sample has about 130,000 clones, with approximately 74% found just once. Sequenced sample: PBMCs. All receptors come from a male donor in good health and CMV-seronegative. The CDR3 runs from the conserved cysteine through the conserved F or W. The D gene is left open where the match is weak. Where a row states a size, it is once, few, many or the class of an expanded clone; other rows omit it.

V gene	clone size	J gene	D gene	CDR3 protein	CDR3 DNA
TRBV4-2	.	TRBJ2-1	TRBD2	CASSQDGLAGNEQFF	TGTGCCAGCAGCCAAGATGGACTAGCTGGGAATGAGCAGTTCTTC
TRBV28	.	TRBJ1-5	TRBD1	CASSQGGLGSNQPQHF	TGTGCCAGCAGTCAAGGGGGCCTTGGGAGCAATCAGCCCCAGCATTTT
TRBV7-8	.	TRBJ2-3	.	CASSPREVLSSTDTQYF	TGTGCCAGCAGCCCTCGAGAAGTTCTCTCTAGCACAGATACGCAGTATTTT
TRBV11-2	.	TRBJ2-3	.	CASSFSTRSGDTQYF	TGTGCCAGCAGCTTTTCCACCCGCTCCGGAGATACGCAGTATTTT
TRBV9	few	TRBJ2-2	TRBD2	CASRPTSGGTNTGELFF	TGTGCCAGCAGACCAACTAGCGGGGGTACGAACACCGGGGAGCTGTTTTTT
TRBV28	.	TRBJ1-1	TRBD1	CASRRTGIEAFF	TGTGCCAGCAGGCGGACAGGGATCGAAGCTTTCTTT
TRBV14	.	TRBJ2-7	TRBD1	CASSQESDRGRRYEQYF	TGTGCCAGCAGCCAAGAGTCGGACAGGGGACGACGATACGAGCAGTACTTC
TRBV10-3	.	TRBJ2-7	TRBD2	CAISESGGDGLWRVGNEQYF	TGTGCCATCAGTGAGTCTGGGGGGGACGGACTCTGGCGGGTGGGGAACGAGCAGTACTTC
TRBV9	.	TRBJ1-5	.	CASGADQPQHF	TGTGCCAGCGGGGCGGATCAGCCCCAGCATTTT
TRBV19	.	TRBJ2-1	.	CASSIGWSSYNEQFF	TGTGCCAGTAGTATCGGTTGGAGCTCCTACAATGAGCAGTTCTTC
TRBV18	.	TRBJ1-1	TRBD1	CASSTTGEAEAFF	TGTGCCAGCTCAACTACAGGGGAGGCTGAAGCTTTCTTT
TRBV11-2	.	TRBJ2-7	.	CASSLDTLYEQYF	TGTGCCAGCAGCTTGGACACCCTCTACGAGCAGTACTTC
TRBV2	.	TRBJ1-1	.	CASSEDLGYGEAFF	TGTGCCAGCAGTGAAGATCTCGGGTATGGTGAAGCTTTCTTT
TRBV11-2	.	TRBJ2-2	.	CASRAVPHTGELFF	TGTGCCAGCCGAGCTGTACCTCACACCGGGGAGCTGTTTTTT
TRBV13	.	TRBJ1-6	.	CASRNRDSNSPLHF	TGTGCCAGCCGTAACCGGGACTCGAATTCACCCCTCCACTTT
TRBV27	few	TRBJ2-1	TRBD1	CASSIRQGSDEQFF	TGTGCCAGCAGTATCCGACAGGGGAGCGATGAGCAGTTCTTC
TRBV18	.	TRBJ2-7	TRBD1	CASSPGQGTYEQYF	TGTGCCAGCTCACCGGGACAGGGGACCTACGAGCAGTACTTC
TRBV6-1	.	TRBJ1-5	.	CASRGQRSGNQPQHF	TGTGCCAGCAGAGGACAGCGGTCGGGCAATCAGCCCCAGCATTTT
TRBV18	.	TRBJ1-5	TRBD1	CASSYTGTGDQPQHF	TGTGCCAGCTCGTATACCGGGACAGGAGATCAGCCCCAGCATTTT
TRBV4-3	.	TRBJ2-7	TRBD2	CASSLKTSGRAWEQYF	TGCGCCAGCAGCCTAAAGACTAGCGGGAGGGCCTGGGAGCAGTACTTC
TRBV5-6	.	TRBJ2-7	.	CASSISGGLFYEQYF	TGTGCCAGCAGCATATCTGGGGGACTCTTCTACGAGCAGTACTTC
TRBV19	few	TRBJ2-3	.	CASSPTSSTDTQYF	TGTGCCAGTAGTCCGACTAGTAGCACAGATACGCAGTATTTT
TRBV29-1	once	TRBJ2-2	.	CSVPGSATTGELFF	TGCAGCGTCCCTGGGAGTGCGACCACCGGGGAGCTGTTTTTT
TRBV2	.	TRBJ1-2	.	CASSEVRYFRGGGNYGYTF	TGTGCCAGCAGTGAAGTTCGGTACTTCAGGGGTGGGGGTAACTATGGCTACACCTTC
TRBV5-4	.	TRBJ2-1	.	CASSMTGTYNEQFF	TGTGCCAGCAGCATGACCGGGACCTACAATGAGCAGTTCTTC
TRBV16	.	TRBJ2-1	TRBD1	CASGQGGGEQFF	TGTGCCAGCGGACAGGGTGGAGGTGAGCAGTTCTTC
TRBV5-5	.	TRBJ1-1	.	CASSPTLSSMNTEAFF	TGTGCCAGCAGCCCGACTTTATCGAGTATGAACACTGAAGCTTTCTTT
TRBV18	.	TRBJ2-4	.	CASSPKGVKNIQYF	TGTGCCAGCTCACCAAAGGGGGTCAAAAACATTCAGTACTTC
TRBV19	once	TRBJ1-1	.	CASSIWGGTEAFF	TGTGCCAGTAGTATTTGGGGGGGCACTGAAGCTTTCTTT
TRBV7-9	.	TRBJ2-2	.	CASSLSRTGELFF	TGTGCCAGCAGCTTAAGCAGGACCGGGGAGCTGTTTTTT
TRBV27	.	TRBJ2-1	TRBD2	CASSLGLATYNEQFF	TGTGCCAGCAGCCTCGGACTAGCAACGTACAATGAGCAGTTCTTC